The clone carrying this T cell receptor (beta chain) was picked up one time. The data derive from a study of blood T cell repertoires in COVID-19. Produced via immunoSEQ multiplex PCR; TCRdb's table is partial and in-frame only. The sample records about 97,000 clones, 80% to 90% being singletons. Germline CDR1 reads MNHEY; CDR2 reads SMNVEV (reference sequence). The CDR3 consists of 14 residues. Trimming removed 8 bases from V and 4 bases from J, with 17 bases in between. The sequence was collected from a man in his fifties or sixties with COVID-19, enrolled during active disease. The chain uses TRBV27 and TRBJ1-2; perhaps TRBD1 as D (5 bases). The material sequenced was peripheral blood. The CDR3 loop reads CASSRLGQGYGYTF. CDR3 nucleotide sequence: TGTGCCAGCTCCCGGCTGGGGCAGGGCTATGGCTACACCTTC.